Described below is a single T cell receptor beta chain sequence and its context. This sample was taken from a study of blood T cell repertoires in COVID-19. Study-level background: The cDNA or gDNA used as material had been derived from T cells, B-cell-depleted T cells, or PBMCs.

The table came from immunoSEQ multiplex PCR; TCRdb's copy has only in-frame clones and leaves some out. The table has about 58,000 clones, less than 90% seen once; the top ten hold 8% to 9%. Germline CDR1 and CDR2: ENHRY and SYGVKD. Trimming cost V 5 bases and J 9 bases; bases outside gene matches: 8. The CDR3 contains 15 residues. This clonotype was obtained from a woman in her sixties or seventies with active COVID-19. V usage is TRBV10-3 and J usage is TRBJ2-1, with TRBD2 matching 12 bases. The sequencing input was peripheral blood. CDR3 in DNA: TGTGCCATCAGTCCTGGACTAGCGGGAATGGGTGAGCAGTTCTTC. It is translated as CAISPGLAGMGEQFF.